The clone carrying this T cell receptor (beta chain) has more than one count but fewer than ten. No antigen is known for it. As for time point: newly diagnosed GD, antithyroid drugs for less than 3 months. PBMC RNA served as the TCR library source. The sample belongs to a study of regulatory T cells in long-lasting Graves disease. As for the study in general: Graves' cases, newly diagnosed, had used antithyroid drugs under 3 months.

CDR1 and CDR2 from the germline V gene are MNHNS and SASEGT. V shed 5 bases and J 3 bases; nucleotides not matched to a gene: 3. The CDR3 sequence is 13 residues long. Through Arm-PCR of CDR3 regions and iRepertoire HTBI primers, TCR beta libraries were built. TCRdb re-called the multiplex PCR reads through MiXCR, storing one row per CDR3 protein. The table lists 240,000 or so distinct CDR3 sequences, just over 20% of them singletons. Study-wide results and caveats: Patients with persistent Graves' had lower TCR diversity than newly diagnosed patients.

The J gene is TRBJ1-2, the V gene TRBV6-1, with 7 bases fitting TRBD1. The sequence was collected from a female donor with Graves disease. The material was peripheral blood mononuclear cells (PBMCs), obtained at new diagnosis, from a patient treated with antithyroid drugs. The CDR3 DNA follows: TGTGCCAGCAGTAGGGACAGCTACTATGGCTACACCTTC. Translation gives CASSRDSYYGYTF.